The clone carrying this T cell receptor (beta chain) was picked up a small number of times. This sample is drawn from a study of blood T cell repertoires in COVID-19. V lost 5 bases to trimming and J lost 9 bases; unmatched junction nucleotides: 12. The CDR3 is 14 residues long. CDR1 is SGHTA, CDR2 FQGNSA, per germline. In the source study's methods: Cell counts per sample came from amplifying reference gene primers. TCRdb's copy holds only in-frame clones and misses some; the assay was immunoSEQ multiplex PCR. V and J calls and clone size are those listed in that table; D and trimming were worked out from the DNA. The sample lists 90,000 to 110,000 clones, around four fifths occurring once.

The V gene is TRBV7-2, the J gene TRBJ1-1, with TRBD1 identical over 7 bases. The TCR originated in a woman aged 65 to 85 with acute or convalescent COVID-19. Source material: peripheral blood. In DNA form, the CDR3 reads TGTGCCAGCAGCGAAGTTCGAGGGACAGCTAAAGCTTTCTTT. Residues: CASSEVRGTAKAFF.